The subject of this entry is one T cell receptor (beta chain). The data derive from a study of blood T cell repertoires in COVID-19. The CDR3 totals 13 residues. Trimming left V 10 bases short and J 5 bases short, with 17 bases between. The germline V gene encodes CDR1 SEHNR and CDR2 FQNEAQ (reference sequence). Some clones are missing from TCRdb's copy, which holds only in-frame ones; the method was immunoSEQ multiplex PCR. The data show just over 300,000 clones, around 87% seen once. The chain links TRBV7-9 to TRBJ1-1; D gene uncertain. The clonotype originates from a man aged 18 to 35 with active or convalescent COVID-19. The sequenced material came from peripheral blood. The CDR3 loop is CAIRPSGWTEAFF. The CDR3 bases are TGTGCCATTAGACCCTCGGGATGGACTGAAGCTTTCTTT.